The clone carrying this T cell receptor beta chain was observed a handful of times. The PCR made use of 60 Vbeta and 13 Jbeta primers. The assay was immunoSEQ multiplex PCR, and TCRdb's table has in-frame clones only and misses some. This table holds roughly 160,000 clones, 80% to 90% found once. V lost 3 bases, J lost 5 bases, and 11 bases stayed unmatched. Per germline, CDR1 SGDLS and CDR2 YYNGEE. This CDR3 has 17 amino acids. This entry is derived from a study of cytomegalovirus exposure and HLA in healthy donors. The TCR sequence derives from a man aged 50 or older in good health and CMV-seropositive. The chain couples TRBV9 to TRBJ2-2, with TRBD2 matching over 9 bases. The specimen sequenced was PBMCs. The CDR3 coding sequence is TGTGCCAGCAGCGCGACGATAGCGGGGGCTGGTACCGGGGAGCTGTTTTTT. Its protein is CASSATIAGAGTGELFF.